These 26 T cell receptor beta chains originate from one sample sequenced in a study of CD8+CD57+ T cells in acquired aplastic anemia. Profiling of TCR beta VDJ combinations and CDR3 sequences used genomic DNA as template. MiXCR was run by TCRdb on the reads, yielding one entry per CDR3 protein. The repertoire holds about 180,000 distinct CDR3 sequences, with more than 45% as singletons. Patients included in sequencing had previously demonstrated CD8+CD57+ cell expansion by flow cytometry. Material: sorted CD4+, CD8+, or CD8+CD57+ T cells (not recorded which) from PBMCs. Receptors were obtained from a human donor with aplastic anemia.

This clonotype was observed at least ten times. The chain joins TRBV11-3 to TRBJ2-7; D may be TRBD1 (5 bases). Per the germline V gene, CDR1 is SGHNT and CDR2 is YENEEA. This CDR3 spans 15 amino acids. The V end lost 0 bases, the J end lost 0 bases, and 9 bases lay between the germline ends. DNA for the CDR3: TGTGCCAGCAGCTTAGAGGAAGGGGTCTCCTACGAGCAGTACTTC. Protein product: CASSLEEGVSYEQYF.

This clonotype was picked up many times. This chain joins TRBV20-1 and TRBJ2-3, with TRBD2 matching 14 bases. Looked up from germline, CDR1 is DFQATT and CDR2 is SNEGSKA (reference sequence). The CDR3 consists of 15 residues. J lost 6 bases, V lost 7 bases, and 9 bases had no gene match. CDR3 DNA: TGCAGTGGGGGGACTAGCGGGGGTTTGTTGGATACGCAGTATTTT. Translation: CSGGTSGGLLDTQYF.

The chain is built from TRBV2 and TRBJ1-3, with D possibly being TRBD1 (5 bases). Germline CDR1 SNHLY, CDR2 FYNNEI. V was trimmed by 4 bases and J by 1 base, leaving 29 bases between them. This CDR3 is 21 amino acids long. The CDR3 loop reads CASSVTGLGDLLSTSGNTIYF. The CDR3 DNA reads as TGTGCCAGCAGTGTTACCGGCCTAGGGGACTTGCTCTCTACATCTGGAAACACCATATATTTT.

The V and J genes are TRBV7-6 and TRBJ2-5; perhaps D is TRBD1 or TRBD2 (5 bases each). Trimming pared 7 bases from V and 3 bases from J, leaving 18 bases between. In germline, CDR1 is SGHVS, CDR2 FNYEAQ. This CDR3 contains 15 residues. For the CDR3, the DNA is TGTGCCAGCACGGGAAAACACGGGGACGAAGAGACCCAGTACTTC. This sequence encodes CASTGKHGDEETQYF.

This chain connects TRBV20-1 to TRBJ2-4; D unresolved. CDR1 is DFQATT and CDR2 is SNEGSKA in the germline V gene (reference sequence). The CDR3 spans 11 residues. V was clipped by 4 bases and J by 8 bases, with 9 bases between them. The CDR3 DNA follows: TGCAGTGCTAATGGCTGGGACATTCAGTACTTC. Translation gives CSANGWDIQYF.

The chain is built from TRBV20-1 and TRBJ1-6; D gene ambiguous. The length of the CDR3 is 13 residues. Germline V gene data show CDR1 as DFQATT and CDR2 as SNEGSKA (reference sequence). The germline V and J ends were trimmed by 0 bases and 9 bases, with 9 bases remaining between them. This chain's CDR3 is CSARDTTISPLHF. For the CDR3, the DNA is TGCAGTGCTAGAGATACAACTATTTCACCCCTCCACTTT.

This clonotype was seen repeatedly, ten times or more. The V gene is TRBV4-1, the J gene TRBJ2-6, with 7 bases matching TRBD1. The CDR3 spans 18 residues. CDR1 and CDR2 (germline): MGHRA, YSYEKL. V lost 6 bases and J lost 0; bases outside the gene matches: 11. Here the CDR3 reads CASRPTGRAPSGANVLTF. As DNA, the CDR3 is TGCGCCAGCAGACCGACAGGGCGAGCGCCCTCTGGGGCCAACGTCCTGACTTTC.

Remarks on this clonotype: Sequence at one end of the junction differs from germline and may be a read error. V and J are TRBV7-7 and TRBJ2-5; D possibly corresponds to TRBD2 (6 bases). The CDR3 totals 15 residues. Germline V lookup: CDR1 SSHAT, CDR2 FNYEAQ (reference sequence). DNA for the CDR3: TGTGCTAGCAGCCCAGCTAGTGGTCGGGGAGGGACCCAGTACTTC. It translates to CASSPASGRGGTQYF.

This rearrangement joins TRBV24-1 to TRBJ2-1; possible D gene TRBD1, 5 bases. Germline CDR1 is KGHDR and CDR2 is SFDVKD. V lost 1 base to trimming and J lost 10 bases, with 10 bases between them. This CDR3 spans 13 amino acids. Written as DNA, the CDR3 is TGTGCCACCAGTGATTTTGGGGCGACCGAGCAGTTCTTC. Protein product: CATSDFGATEQFF.

A remark on this clonotype: At one end, the junction sequence differs from germline, possibly due to a read error. This chain joins TRBV25-1 and TRBJ1-2; 9 bases match TRBD1. Germline V gene lookup returns CDR1 MGHDK and CDR2 SYGVNS. CDR3 size: 17 residues. The CDR3 loop reads CASRESGTGLNNYGYTF. The DNA of the CDR3 is TGTGCCAGCAGGGAATCCGGGACAGGGCTAAATAACTATGGCTACACCTTC.

As for this clonotype: It may be a read error: a sequence one base away is much more abundant. The V and J genes are TRBV6-1 and TRBJ2-1; a possible D gene is TRBD1 (7 bases). Trimming cost V 6 bases and J 8 bases, with 20 bases left between them. This CDR3 contains 15 residues. Germline V lookup: CDR1 MNHNS, CDR2 SASEGT. In nucleotides, the CDR3 is TGTGCCAGCAGACAGGGGACTGGGGATTACGATGAGCAGTTCTTC. Its translation is CASRQGTGDYDEQFF.

The chain employs TRBV7-3 and TRBJ1-1; 7 nucleotides agree with TRBD1. The V segment lost 4 bases and the J segment 2 bases; nucleotides outside the gene matches: 13. The CDR3 has 17 amino acids. CDR1 is SGHTA, CDR2 FQGTGA, per germline. The CDR3 bases are TGTGCCAGCAGCTACACCGGATTGGGGACAGCTAACACTGAAGCTTTCTTT. This gives the protein CASSYTGLGTANTEAFF.

This clonotype was detected many times. The J gene is TRBJ1-5, the V gene TRBV7-8; unclear D gene. Germline CDR1 and CDR2: SGHVS and FQNEAQ. V was shortened by 5 bases and J by 5 bases, with 10 bases between the two germline ends. The CDR3 totals 13 residues. The CDR3 loop reads CASSPGKDQPQHF. The CDR3 bases are TGTGCCAGCAGCCCTGGGAAGGATCAGCCCCAGCATTTT.

The rearrangement uses TRBV7-2 and TRBJ2-2, with D tentatively TRBD1 (6 bases). The CDR3 has 15 amino acids. Germline V gives CDR1 SGHTA, CDR2 FQGNSA. V gave up 5 bases and J gave up 0 bases, with 10 bases separating them. CDR3 bases: TGTGCCAGCAGCGGACAGTCATCGAACACCGGGGAGCTGTTTTTT. Translating it yields CASSGQSSNTGELFF.

There are many counts of this clonotype. The V call is TRBV5-1, the J call TRBJ1-1; TRBD1 is a possible D gene (6 bases). The CDR3 loop spans 12 amino acids. Germline V gene sequence: CDR1 SGHRS, CDR2 YFSETQ. V shed 4 bases and J shed 8 bases, with 12 bases lying between them. Here the CDR3 reads CASSESGAEAFF. For the CDR3, the DNA is TGCGCCAGCAGCGAATCGGGGGCGGAAGCTTTCTTT.

This clonotype has more than one count but fewer than ten. The J gene is TRBJ2-1, the V gene TRBV24-1, with 7 positions matching TRBD1. The germline V gene encodes CDR1 KGHDR and CDR2 SFDVKD. This CDR3 spans 13 amino acids. The V segment lost 4 bases and the J segment 9 bases; nucleotides outside the gene matches: 5. The CDR3, as DNA: TGTGCCACCAGTGAATTGACAGGGTCTGAGCAGTTCTTC. It encodes CATSELTGSEQFF.

This clonotype has a single count. The chain has TRBV10-3 and TRBJ2-1, with 11 bases that match TRBD2. V shed 8 bases, J shed 4 bases, and the junction held 10 bases outside the gene matches. The CDR3 has 16 residues. Germline CDR1 is ENHRY and CDR2 is SYGVKD. CDR3 DNA sequence: TGTGCCATCGGGACTAGCGGAGATACTGGATACAATGAGCAGTTCTTC. Residues: CAIGTSGDTGYNEQFF.

This clonotype was found many times. The CDR3 nucleotides read TGTGCCAGCAGCCAGCCGGGGGGCCAATTCAATGAGCAGTTCTTC. Translating gives CASSQPGGQFNEQFF. V is TRBV4-2 and J is TRBJ2-1; tentative D call: TRBD2 (7 bases). This CDR3 is built from 15 residues. Trimming shortened V by 3 bases and J by 6 bases, and 15 bases separated the two germline ends. Germline V CDR1 and CDR2: LGHNA, YNFKEQ.

This clonotype was seen many times. The V call is TRBV6-1, the J call TRBJ2-1, with a possible D match to TRBD2 (6 bases). The CDR3 has 13 amino acids. Trimming shortened V by 7 bases and J by 10 bases, and 17 bases separated the two germline ends. Germline CDR1 reads MNHNS; CDR2 reads SASEGT. The CDR3 DNA reads TGTGCCAGCATGACGGGAGATGTAGGGGAGCAGTTCTTC. Translating it yields CASMTGDVGEQFF.

Concerning this clonotype: This may arise from a read error, as a much more abundant clone is one base away. For the CDR3, the DNA is TGTGCCAACAGTTTAGCCGGGAACAGCAATGAGCAGTTCTTC. This sequence encodes CANSLAGNSNEQFF. The genes are TRBV12-3 or TRBV12-4 and TRBJ2-1; D might be TRBD2 (5 bases). CDR3 size: 14 residues.

Ten or more counts support this clonotype. The chain uses TRBV19 and TRBJ2-7; 10 nucleotides agree with TRBD1. V gave up 4 bases and J gave up 0 bases; unmatched junction bases: 12. The CDR3 length is 18 residues. CDR1 is LNHDA and CDR2 is SQIVND in the germline V gene (reference sequence). The CDR3 loop is CASSTSVWGQGFSYEQYF. CDR3 nucleotide sequence: TGTGCCAGTAGTACCTCTGTATGGGGACAGGGGTTCTCCTACGAGCAGTACTTC. The variable domain in full, completed from reference TRBV19 and TRBJ2-7, reads DGGITQSPKYLFRKEGQNVTLSCEQNLNHDAMYWYRQDPGQGLRLIYYSQIVNDFQKGDIAEGYSVSREKKESFPLTVTSAQKNPTAFYLCASSTSVWGQGFSYEQYFGPGTRLTVT.

This clonotype was seen ten or more times. The genes are TRBV7-2 and TRBJ2-1; tentative D call: TRBD1 (6 bases). Germline V gene data show CDR1 as SGHTA and CDR2 as FQGNSA. This CDR3 has 15 residues. The germline V and J ends were trimmed by 0 bases and 3 bases, with 9 bases remaining between them. The CDR3 nucleotides are TGTGCCAGCAGCTTAGCCAGGGACAACTACAATGAGCAGTTCTTC. It encodes CASSLARDNYNEQFF.

The CDR3 sequence: CASSRGSTYEQYF. The CDR3 DNA sequence: TGTGCCAGCAGCCGGGGGAGCACCTACGAGCAGTACTTC. This rearrangement joins TRBV7-9 to TRBJ2-7, with a possible D match to TRBD2 (6 bases). The CDR3 runs to 13 residues. Trimming took 5 bases from V and 2 from J, leaving 10 bases between them. Germline V gives CDR1 SEHNR, CDR2 FQNEAQ (reference sequence).

The rearrangement joins TRBV2 to TRBJ1-6; D perhaps matches TRBD1 (5 bases). V dropped 9 bases and J dropped 10 bases, with 22 bases sitting between them. Germline CDR1 is SNHLY and CDR2 is FYNNEI. The CDR3 totals 15 residues. This chain's CDR3 is CARQNQGISKSPLHF. In nucleotides, the CDR3 is TGTGCCAGGCAGAACCAGGGAATAAGTAAGTCACCCCTCCACTTT.

Concerning this clonotype itself: A much larger clone lies a single base off, so this may be a read error. The rearrangement links TRBV6-1 to TRBJ2-5; 9 nucleotides align to TRBD2. The CDR3 contains 15 residues. Trimming at V came to 3 bases and at J to 5 bases, leaving 7 bases not matched to a gene. Germline CDR1 and CDR2: MNHNS and SASEGT. Here the CDR3 reads CASSDGGGAFETQYF. In nucleotides, the CDR3 is TGTGCCAGCAGTGACGGCGGGGGGGCCTTTGAGACCCAGTACTTC.

This clonotype appeared many times. J is TRBJ1-4 and V is TRBV7-9; 9 bases line up with TRBD1. The V gene end was trimmed by 1 base and the J gene end by 1 base; junction bases not matched to a gene: 7. Germline CDR1 and CDR2: SEHNR and FQNEAQ (reference sequence). This CDR3 region has 18 residues. CDR3: CASSLVGDREGTNEKLFF. CDR3 sequence (DNA): TGTGCCAGCAGCTTAGTTGGGGACAGGGAAGGAACTAATGAAAAACTGTTTTTT.